The TCR beta chain under discussion was sequenced for a study of control samples from healthy donors and cancer patients. The V and J ends lost 4 bases and 0 bases respectively, with 15 bases between them. The CDR3 has 16 residues. The V gene's germline CDR1 is LGHNA and CDR2 YSLEER. The protocol was immunoSEQ multiplex PCR, while the TCRdb copy is restricted to in-frame clones and leaves out a portion. The sample gives just over 90,000 clones, approximately 86% of which show up once; about 1.3% is in the top ten. The chain joins TRBV4-3 to TRBJ1-2; D is unresolved. Sequenced input: blood. The receptor was isolated from a woman aged 45-65 years in good health. The CDR3 loop is CASSPLIGLANYGYTF. The CDR3 region has the DNA TGCGCCAGCAGCCCATTAATTGGGCTGGCTAACTATGGCTACACCTTC.